The 2 T cell receptor beta chains below all came from one sample that was sequenced in a study of T cell responses to AZD1222 COVID-19 vaccine. Sequenced by immunoSEQ multiplex PCR; TCRdb stores in-frame clones only, minus some. The top ten hold around 1% of the sample, which has 150,000 to 250,000 clones, approximately 93% seen once. This specimen consisted of peripheral blood, obtained 28 days after the second AZD1222 dose. The receptors derive from an adult who received the AZD1222 COVID-19 vaccine.

The chain recombines TRBV19 with TRBJ1-4, with TRBD1 matching 8 bases. CDR1 is LNHDA, CDR2 SQIVND, per germline (reference sequence). Trimming removed 3 bases from V and 6 bases from J; junction bases left unmatched: 6. The CDR3 is made up of 15 amino acids. This CDR3 is CASSMYGQGYEKLFF. The CDR3 nucleotides read TGTGCCAGTAGTATGTATGGACAGGGCTATGAAAAACTGTTTTTT.

This chain uses TRBV2 with TRBJ2-3; TRBD1 agrees at 9 bases. The CDR3 consists of 13 residues. Germline assignment: CDR1 SNHLY and CDR2 FYNNEI. V lost 9 bases, J lost 7 bases, and 8 bases stayed unmatched. The CDR3 DNA sequence: TGTGCCAGTGGGACAGGGATGGGGAATACGCAGTATTTT. It encodes CASGTGMGNTQYF. Using reference TRBV2 and TRBJ2-3 for the parts outside the CDR3, the full variable domain is EPEVTQTPSHQVTQMGQEVILRCVPISNHLYFYWYRQILGQKVEFLVSFYNNEISEKSEIFDDQFSVERPDGSNFTLKIRSTKLEDSAMYFCASGTGMGNTQYFGPGTRLTVL.